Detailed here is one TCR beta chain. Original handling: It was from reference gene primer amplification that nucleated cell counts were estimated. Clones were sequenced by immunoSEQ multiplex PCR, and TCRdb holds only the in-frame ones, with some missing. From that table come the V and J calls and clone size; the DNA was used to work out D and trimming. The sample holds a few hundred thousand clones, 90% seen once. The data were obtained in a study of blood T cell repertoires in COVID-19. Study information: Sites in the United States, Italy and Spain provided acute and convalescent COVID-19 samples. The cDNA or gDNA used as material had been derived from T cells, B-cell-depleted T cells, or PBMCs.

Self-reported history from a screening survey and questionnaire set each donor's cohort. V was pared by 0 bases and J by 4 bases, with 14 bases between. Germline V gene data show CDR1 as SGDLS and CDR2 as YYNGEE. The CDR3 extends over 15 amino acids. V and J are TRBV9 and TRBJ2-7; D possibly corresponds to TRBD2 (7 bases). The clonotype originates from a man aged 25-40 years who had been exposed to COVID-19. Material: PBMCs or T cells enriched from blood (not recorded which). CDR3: CASSVAEGEGYEQYF. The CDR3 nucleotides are TGTGCCAGCAGCGTAGCTGAGGGGGAGGGTTACGAGCAGTACTTC.